This entry describes one TCR beta chain. This entry is derived from a study of blood T cell repertoires in COVID-19. About the research overall: Both acute and convalescent COVID-19 samples were obtained from the United States, Italy and Spain. Nucleic acid was either cDNA or gDNA, and it came from T cells, B-cell-depleted T cells, or PBMCs.

This CDR3 contains 10 residues. Germline values: CDR1 KGHSH, CDR2 LQKENI. V lost 5 bases to trimming and J lost 11 bases, with 9 bases between them. In the original processing: Using reference gene primer amplification, nucleated cell counts were estimated. The data were produced by immunoSEQ multiplex PCR, yet TCRdb's version contains in-frame clones alone and is incomplete. V and J calls and clone size are those listed in that table; D and trimming were worked out from the DNA. Found here are just under 150,000 clones, 87% of them singletons; the top ten hold 30% to 45%. Material: peripheral blood. The TCR comes from a man in his fifties who had recovered from COVID-19. The chain combines TRBV18 with TRBJ1-1; no clear D gene. The CDR3 DNA is TGTGCCAGCTCAGGGGAGGGTGCTTTCTTT. It encodes CASSGEGAFF. Using reference TRBV18 and TRBJ1-1 for the parts outside the CDR3, the full variable domain is NAGVMQNPRHLVRRRGQEARLRCSPMKGHSHVYWYRQLPEEGLKFMVYLQKENIIDESGMPKERFSAEFPKEGPSILRIQQVVRGDSAAYFCASSGEGAFFGQGTRLTVV.